Presented here are 16 T cell receptor beta chains from one specimen sequenced in a study of blood T cell repertoires in COVID-19. TCRdb's table, derived via immunoSEQ multiplex PCR, lists solely in-frame clones and lacks some. The sample consists of under 200,000 clones, approximately 86% of them appearing once. The specimen was peripheral blood. The receptor set was obtained from a man aged 55 to 70 with acute or convalescent COVID-19.

The CDR3 reads CATSMEQGIYEKLFF. In DNA form, the CDR3 reads TGTGCCACCAGCATGGAACAGGGAATCTATGAAAAACTGTTTTTT. This chain uses TRBV15 with TRBJ1-4; D possibly corresponds to TRBD1 (6 bases). Germline-derived CDR1 and CDR2 are LNHNV and YYDKDF (reference sequence). This CDR3 has 15 residues. V was pared by 4 bases and J by 6 bases, with 15 bases between. Full variable domain (rest looked up from reference TRBV15 and TRBJ1-4): DAMVIQNPRYQVTQFGKPVTLSCSQTLNHNVMYWYQQKSSQAPKLLFHYYDKDFNNEADTPDNFQSRRPNTSFCFLDIRSPGLGDTAMYLCATSMEQGIYEKLFFGSGTQLSVL.

This chain connects TRBV29-1 to TRBJ2-3; possibly TRBD1 for D (6 bases). The CDR3 has 17 amino acids. V was clipped by 1 base and J by 1 base, with 18 bases between them. Germline CDR1 reads SQVTM; CDR2 reads ANQGSEA. The DNA of the CDR3 is TGCAGCGTTGAAGGGGATTACAAACAGGGCCGCACAGATACGCAGTATTTT. It yields the protein CSVEGDYKQGRTDTQYF.

This clone was seen once. The chain carries TRBV3-1 (or the pseudogene TRBV3-2) and TRBJ2-4; 9 bases are a match to TRBD2. Unmatched junction bases numbered 2, after V lost 4 bases and J lost 10 bases. CDR1 and CDR2 from the germline V gene are LGHDT and YNNKEL (reference sequence). This CDR3 has 12 amino acids. The CDR3 loop is CASSPGLAIQYF. As DNA, the CDR3 is TGTGCCAGCAGCCCCGGACTAGCGATTCAGTACTTC.

Regarding this clone: In the same sample, other DNA sequences code for this CDR3. The chain carries TRBV28 and TRBJ2-5; 8 bases map to TRBD2. This CDR3 has 15 residues. With 1 base clipped from V and 1 base from J, the junction kept 2 bases outside the gene matches. The germline V gene has CDR1 MDHEN and CDR2 SYDVKM. The CDR3 region has the DNA TGTGCCAGCAGTTTATCCGGGAGGGCCCAAGAGACCCAGTACTTC. It encodes CASSLSGRAQETQYF.

This clone was picked up a small number of times. The chain is built from TRBV7-9 and TRBJ2-2; D unresolved. The germline CDR1 and CDR2 sequences are SEHNR and FQNEAQ (reference sequence). The CDR3 contains 13 residues. Trimming stripped 2 bases from V and 4 bases from J, with 5 bases between. CDR3 DNA sequence: TGTGCCAGCAGCTTAACTATCACCGGGGAGCTGTTTTTT. Its translation: CASSLTITGELFF.

This clone is a singleton in its sample. The chain links TRBV7-2 to TRBJ1-3; D is undetermined. The V gene lost 1 base and the J gene lost 2 bases, with 9 bases spanning the gap. The CDR3 contains 15 residues. The germline V gene has CDR1 SGHTA and CDR2 FQGNSA. CDR3 coding DNA: TGTGCCAGCAGCTTAGTTGGCATGGCTGGAAACACCATATATTTT. The encoded protein is CASSLVGMAGNTIYF. Full variable domain (missing parts from reference TRBV7-2 and TRBJ1-3): GAGVSQSPSNKVTEKGKDVELRCDPISGHTALYWYRQSLGQGLEFLIYFQGNSAPDKSGLPSDRFSAERTGGSVSTLTIQRTQQEDSAVYLCASSLVGMAGNTIYFGEGSWLTVV.

Concerning this clone: This sequence may be a read error, since a much larger clone differs from it by one base. Additional DNA sequences in this sample encode the identical CDR3. CDR3 nucleotide sequence: TGTGCCAGCAGTTTGACAGGGGCTGGGGCCAACGTCCTGACTTTC. Amino acids: CASSLTGAGANVLTF. The chain links TRBV28 to TRBJ2-6, with 8 bases aligning to TRBD1. CDR3 length: 15 residues. The germline gives CDR1 MDHEN, CDR2 SYDVKM. The ends lost 3 bases at V and 2 bases at J; junction bases unmatched: 0.

The chain has TRBV29-1 and TRBJ2-3, with unresolved D. V lost 4 bases to trimming and J lost 2 bases, with 10 bases between them. CDR1 is SQVTM, CDR2 ANQGSEA, per germline. The CDR3 consists of 13 residues. For the CDR3, the DNA is TGCAGCGTTGGCTCGGGTGCCACAGATACGCAGTATTTT. Protein: CSVGSGATDTQYF.

The rearrangement uses TRBV7-9 and TRBJ2-5; D is possibly TRBD1 (5 bases). V lost 1 base and J lost 0, with 9 bases in between. Germline V lookup: CDR1 SEHNR, CDR2 FQNEAQ (reference sequence). The CDR3 covers 15 residues. CDR3 coding DNA: TGTGCCAGCAGCTTAGATAGGACACACCAAGAGACCCAGTACTTC. Encoded protein: CASSLDRTHQETQYF.

The gene calls are TRBV29-1 and TRBJ2-5, with 10 nucleotides matching TRBD1. The CDR3 totals 14 residues. V gave up 6 bases and J gave up 4 bases; unmatched junction bases: 8. Germline V gene sequence: CDR1 SQVTM, CDR2 ANQGSEA. In DNA form, the CDR3 reads TGCAGCGTCGGTACCGGGACAGGGGCAGAGACCCAGTACTTC. Translating gives CSVGTGTGAETQYF.

J is TRBJ2-7 and V is TRBV28; TRBD2 is a possible D gene (5 bases). Per the germline V gene, CDR1 is MDHEN and CDR2 is SYDVKM. The CDR3 has 15 amino acids. Trimming took off 6 bases at V and 6 bases at J, with 21 bases between the two ends. The CDR3 region has the DNA TGTGCCAGCAGCCCTAGAGGGAACGGCGAAGTCGAGCAGTACTTC. This translates into CASSPRGNGEVEQYF. Full variable domain (missing parts from reference TRBV28 and TRBJ2-7): DVKVTQSSRYLVKRTGEKVFLECVQDMDHENMFWYRQDPGLGLRLIYFSYDVKMKEKGDIPEGYSVSREKKERFSLILESASTNQTSMYLCASSPRGNGEVEQYFGPGTRLTVT.

This chain connects TRBV3-1 (or the pseudogene TRBV3-2) to TRBJ2-4; the D gene is possibly TRBD2 (7 bases). Trimming cost V 4 bases and J 7 bases, with 20 bases left between them. Germline loops: CDR1 LGHDT, CDR2 YNNKEL (reference sequence). This CDR3 has 16 amino acids. The CDR3, as DNA: TGTGCCAGCAGCCCGGGGGGTGAAGGGGGAAGGAACATTCAGTACTTC. It is translated as CASSPGGEGGRNIQYF.

The chain links TRBV10-3 to TRBJ1-2; D unresolved. The CDR3 has 14 residues. V was pared by 8 bases and J by 3 bases, with 16 bases between. The V gene's germline CDR1 is ENHRY and CDR2 SYGVKD. The CDR3 region is CAISSFAEDYGYTF. As DNA, the CDR3 is TGTGCCATCTCATCATTTGCAGAGGACTATGGCTACACCTTC.

This clone was detected once. The chain has TRBV27 and TRBJ2-3, with D possibly matching TRBD2 (6 bases). Trimming pared 4 bases from V and 7 bases from J, leaving 21 bases between. The CDR3 totals 16 residues. CDR1 is MNHEY and CDR2 is SMNVEV in the germline V gene (reference sequence). The CDR3 nucleotides are TGTGCCAGCAGTTCCCACTTAGCGGATTGGAATCATACGCAGTATTTT. Encoded protein: CASSSHLADWNHTQYF.

V gene TRBV5-1 combines with J gene TRBJ2-7; 7 nucleotides line up with TRBD2. The CDR3 totals 15 residues. V was pared by 4 bases and J by 3 bases, with 10 bases of the junction left unmatched. The germline V gene has CDR1 SGHRS and CDR2 YFSETQ. The CDR3 DNA is TGCGCCAGCAGCCCCTATACGGGAGGAGGCTACGAGCAGTACTTC. This translates into CASSPYTGGGYEQYF.

V is TRBV10-3 and J is TRBJ2-5; 8 positions match TRBD1. CDR1 and CDR2 (germline): ENHRY, SYGVKD. J was trimmed by 3 bases and V by 7 bases; bases with no gene match: 7. The CDR3 spans 14 residues. This CDR3 is CAIKDRVGEETQYF. The CDR3 bases are TGTGCCATCAAGGACAGGGTCGGGGAAGAGACCCAGTACTTC.